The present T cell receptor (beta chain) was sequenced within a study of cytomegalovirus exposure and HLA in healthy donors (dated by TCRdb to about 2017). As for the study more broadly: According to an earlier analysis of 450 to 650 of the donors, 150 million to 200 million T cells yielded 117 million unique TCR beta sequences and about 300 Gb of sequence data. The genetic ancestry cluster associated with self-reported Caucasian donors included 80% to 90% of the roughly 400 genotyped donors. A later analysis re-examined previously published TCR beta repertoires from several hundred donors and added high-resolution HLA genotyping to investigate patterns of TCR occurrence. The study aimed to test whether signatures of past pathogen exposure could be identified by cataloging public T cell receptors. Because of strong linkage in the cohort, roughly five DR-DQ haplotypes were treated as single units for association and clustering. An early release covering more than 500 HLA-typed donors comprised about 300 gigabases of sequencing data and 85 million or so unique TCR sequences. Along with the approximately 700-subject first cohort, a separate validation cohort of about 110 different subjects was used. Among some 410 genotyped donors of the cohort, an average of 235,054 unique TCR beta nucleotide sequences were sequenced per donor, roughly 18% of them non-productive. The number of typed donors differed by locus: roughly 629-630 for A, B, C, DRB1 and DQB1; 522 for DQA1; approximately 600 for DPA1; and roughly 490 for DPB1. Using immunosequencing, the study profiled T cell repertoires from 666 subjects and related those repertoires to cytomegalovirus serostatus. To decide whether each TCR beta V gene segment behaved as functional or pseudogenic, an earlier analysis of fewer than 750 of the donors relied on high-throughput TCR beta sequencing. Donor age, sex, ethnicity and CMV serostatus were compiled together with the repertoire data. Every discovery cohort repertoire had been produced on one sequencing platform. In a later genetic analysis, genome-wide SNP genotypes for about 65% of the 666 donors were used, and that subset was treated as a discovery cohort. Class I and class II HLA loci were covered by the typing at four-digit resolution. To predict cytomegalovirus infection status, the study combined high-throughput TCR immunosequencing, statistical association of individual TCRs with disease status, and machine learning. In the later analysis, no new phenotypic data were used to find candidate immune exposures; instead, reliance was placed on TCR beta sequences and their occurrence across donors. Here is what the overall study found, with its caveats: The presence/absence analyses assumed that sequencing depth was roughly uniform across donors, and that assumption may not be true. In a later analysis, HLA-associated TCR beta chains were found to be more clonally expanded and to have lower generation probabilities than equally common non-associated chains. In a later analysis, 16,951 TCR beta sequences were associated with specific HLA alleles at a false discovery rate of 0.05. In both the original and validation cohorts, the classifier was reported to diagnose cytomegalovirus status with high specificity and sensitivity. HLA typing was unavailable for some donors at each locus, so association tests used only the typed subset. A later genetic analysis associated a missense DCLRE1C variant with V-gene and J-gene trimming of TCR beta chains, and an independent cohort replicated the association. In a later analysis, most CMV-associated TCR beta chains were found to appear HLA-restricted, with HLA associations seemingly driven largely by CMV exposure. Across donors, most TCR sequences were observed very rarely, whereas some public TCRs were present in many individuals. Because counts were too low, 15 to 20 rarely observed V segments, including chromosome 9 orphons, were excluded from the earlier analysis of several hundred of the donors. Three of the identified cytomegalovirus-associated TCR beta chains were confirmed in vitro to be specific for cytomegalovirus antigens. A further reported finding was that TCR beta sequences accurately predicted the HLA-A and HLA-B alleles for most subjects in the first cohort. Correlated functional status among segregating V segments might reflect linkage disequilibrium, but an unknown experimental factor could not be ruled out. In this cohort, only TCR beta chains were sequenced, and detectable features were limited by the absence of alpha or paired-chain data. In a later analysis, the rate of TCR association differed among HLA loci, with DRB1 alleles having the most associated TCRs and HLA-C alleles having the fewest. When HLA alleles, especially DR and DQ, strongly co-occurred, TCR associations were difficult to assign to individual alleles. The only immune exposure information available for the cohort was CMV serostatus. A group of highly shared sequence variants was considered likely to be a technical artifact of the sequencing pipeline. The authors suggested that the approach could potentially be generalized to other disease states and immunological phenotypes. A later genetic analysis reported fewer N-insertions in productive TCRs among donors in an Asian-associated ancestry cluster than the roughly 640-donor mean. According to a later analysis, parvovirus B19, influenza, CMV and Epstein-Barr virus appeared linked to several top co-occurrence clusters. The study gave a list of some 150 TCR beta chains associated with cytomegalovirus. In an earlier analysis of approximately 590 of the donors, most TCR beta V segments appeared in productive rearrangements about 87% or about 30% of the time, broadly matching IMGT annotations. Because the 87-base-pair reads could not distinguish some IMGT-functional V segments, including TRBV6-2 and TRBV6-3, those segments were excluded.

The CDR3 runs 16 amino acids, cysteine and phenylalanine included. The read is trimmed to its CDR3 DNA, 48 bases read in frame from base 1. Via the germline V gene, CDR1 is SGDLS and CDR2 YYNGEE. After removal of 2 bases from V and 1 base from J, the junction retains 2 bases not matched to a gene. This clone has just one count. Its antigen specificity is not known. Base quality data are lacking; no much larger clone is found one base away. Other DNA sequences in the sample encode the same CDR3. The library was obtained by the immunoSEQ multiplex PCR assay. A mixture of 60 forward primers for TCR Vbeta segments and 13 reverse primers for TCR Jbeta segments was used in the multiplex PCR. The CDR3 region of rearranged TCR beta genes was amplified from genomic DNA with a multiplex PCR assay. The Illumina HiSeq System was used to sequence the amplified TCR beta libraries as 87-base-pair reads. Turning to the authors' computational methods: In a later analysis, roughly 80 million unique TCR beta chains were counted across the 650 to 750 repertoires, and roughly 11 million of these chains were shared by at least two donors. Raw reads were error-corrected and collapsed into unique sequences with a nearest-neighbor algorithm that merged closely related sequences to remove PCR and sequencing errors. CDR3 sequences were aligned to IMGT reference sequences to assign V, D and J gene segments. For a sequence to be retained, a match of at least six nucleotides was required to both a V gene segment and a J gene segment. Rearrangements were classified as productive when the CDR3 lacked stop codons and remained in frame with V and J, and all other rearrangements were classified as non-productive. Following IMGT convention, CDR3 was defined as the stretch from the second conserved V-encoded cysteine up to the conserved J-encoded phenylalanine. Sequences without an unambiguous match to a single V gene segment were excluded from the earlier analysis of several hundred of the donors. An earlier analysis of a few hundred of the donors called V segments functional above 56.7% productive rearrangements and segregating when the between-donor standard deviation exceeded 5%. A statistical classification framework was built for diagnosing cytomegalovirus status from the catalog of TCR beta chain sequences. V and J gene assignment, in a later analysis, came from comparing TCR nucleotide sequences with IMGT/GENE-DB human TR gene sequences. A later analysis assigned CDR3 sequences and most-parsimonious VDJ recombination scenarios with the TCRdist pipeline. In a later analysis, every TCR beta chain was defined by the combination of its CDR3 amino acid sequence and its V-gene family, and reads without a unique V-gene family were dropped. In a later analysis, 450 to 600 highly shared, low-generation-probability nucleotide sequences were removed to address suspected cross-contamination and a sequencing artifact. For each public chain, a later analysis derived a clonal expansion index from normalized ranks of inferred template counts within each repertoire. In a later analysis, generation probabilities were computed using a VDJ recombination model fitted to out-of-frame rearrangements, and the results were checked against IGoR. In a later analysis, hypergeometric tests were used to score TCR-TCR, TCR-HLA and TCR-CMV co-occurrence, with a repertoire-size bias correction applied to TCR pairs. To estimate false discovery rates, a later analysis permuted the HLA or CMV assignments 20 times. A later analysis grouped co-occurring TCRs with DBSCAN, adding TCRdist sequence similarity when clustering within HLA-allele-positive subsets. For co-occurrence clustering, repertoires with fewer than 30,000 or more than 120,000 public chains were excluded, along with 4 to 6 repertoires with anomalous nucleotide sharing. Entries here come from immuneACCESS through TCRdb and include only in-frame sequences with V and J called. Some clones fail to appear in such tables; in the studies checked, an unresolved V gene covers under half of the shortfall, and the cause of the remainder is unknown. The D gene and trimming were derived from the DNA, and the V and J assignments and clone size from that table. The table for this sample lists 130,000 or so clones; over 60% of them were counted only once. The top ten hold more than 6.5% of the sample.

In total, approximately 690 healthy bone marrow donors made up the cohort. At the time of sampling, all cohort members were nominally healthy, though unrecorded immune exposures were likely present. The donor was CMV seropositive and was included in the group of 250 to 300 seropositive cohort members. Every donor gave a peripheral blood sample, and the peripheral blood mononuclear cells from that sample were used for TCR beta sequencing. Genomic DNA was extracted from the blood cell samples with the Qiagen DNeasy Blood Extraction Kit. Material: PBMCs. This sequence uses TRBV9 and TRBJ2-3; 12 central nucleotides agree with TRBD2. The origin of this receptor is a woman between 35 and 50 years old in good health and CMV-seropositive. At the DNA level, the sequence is TGTGCCAGCAGCGTGACTAGCGGGAGTGGCACAGATACGCAGTATTTT. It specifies CASSVTSGSGTDTQYF.